This T cell receptor (beta chain) derives from a study of identifying expanded T cells in peripheral blood. TCRdb keeps only in-frame clones here, not all; method: immunoSEQ multiplex PCR. The data show 120,000 or so clones, with 75% to 90% seen just once and less than 4% held by the top ten. This CDR3 has 13 residues. V was pared by 4 bases and J by 14 bases, with 21 bases between. In germline, CDR1 is SGHDT, CDR2 YYEEEE. The V gene is TRBV5-6, the J gene TRBJ2-5; D unclear. This clonotype was sampled from a person aged 18 to 75 in good health. Sequenced: blood. The CDR3 DNA reads as TGTGCCAGCAGCAGCCCATTGGTGCCCTTGTCCTACTTC. Its translation: CASSSPLVPLSYF.